Given below is one T cell receptor (beta chain) in context. The data originate from a study of shared clonotypes between healthy human individuals. The V and J ends lost 6 bases and 6 bases, in that order; junction bases with no gene match: 14. The CDR3 contains 15 residues. The germline V gene encodes CDR1 SNHLY and CDR2 FYNNEI. TCRdb's copy holds only in-frame clones and misses some; the assay was immunoSEQ multiplex PCR. In the table there are 2 million to 2.5 million clones, 90% to 95% of which are singletons. The chain combines TRBV2 with TRBJ2-7; TRBD1 matches 7 bases. The origin of this receptor is a young man in good health. Some clones in this sample may be carry-over from other donors' samples. The sequenced sample consisted of naive CD4+ T cells from PBMCs. Subset given: CD45RA+ positively selected. DNA for the CDR3: TGTGCCAGCAGGGGCCCCGGGACAGACTTTTTCGAGCAGTACTTC. Amino acids: CASRGPGTDFFEQYF.